This TCR beta chain derives from a study of T cells in Graves' hyperthyroidism and ophthalmopathy. General study results and limits: A model built on 13 V-J features separated ophthalmopathy from stable hyperthyroidism.

What was amplified from RNA transcripts were TCR beta CDR3 regions. The HTBI primer set drove a first-round RT-PCR of the TCR CDR3. Each CDR3 protein gets one entry after TCRdb re-called the multiplex PCR reads with MiXCR. The repertoire has hundreds of thousands of distinct CDR3 sequences, 38% of them found once; the top ten carry more than 7%. CDR3 size: 15 residues. CDR1 and CDR2 (germline): SQVTM, ANQGSEA. Remarks on this clonotype: Antigen: not known. Germline is not matched at one junction end, which may reflect a read error.

The source of this sequence is a man between 18 and 35 years old with Graves' hyperthyroidism. Sequenced sample: blood. J is TRBJ1-6 and V is TRBV29-1, with D possibly being TRBD1 (5 bases). CDR3 amino acids: CASSLEIGTTSPLHF. The CDR3 nucleotides read TGTGCCAGCAGCTTAGAAATCGGGACGACCTCACCCCTCCACTTT.